The clone carrying this TCR beta chain was picked up many times. The data originate from a study of metastatic and nonmetastatic thyroid tumors. In the study overall: Malignant and benign thyroid patients had repertoires compared in peripheral blood and tumor or nodule tissue.

TCRdb re-called the PCR reads through MiXCR. The sample includes 15,000 or so clones, approximately 15% of them seen just once. The germline V and J ends were trimmed by 3 bases and 0 bases, with 15 bases remaining between them. From germline, CDR1 is DFQATT and CDR2 SNEGSKA (reference sequence). The CDR3 is 16 residues long. No treatment of any kind had been given to any patient before thyroid surgery. The TCR comes from a female donor with papillary thyroid cancer or a benign thyroid nodule (not recorded which). Some clones in this sample may be carry-over from other donors' samples. This chain links TRBV20-1 with TRBJ1-5; D perhaps matches TRBD1 (5 bases). Sequenced material: blood. As DNA, the CDR3 is TGCAGTGCTAGGCGAGGGGATAGCGGTAGCAATCAGCCCCAGCATTTT. Protein product: CSARRGDSGSNQPQHF.